A selection of T cell receptor beta chains follows, all from one sample in a study of CD8+ T cells in alopecia areata. The protocol was immunoSEQ multiplex PCR, while the TCRdb copy is restricted to in-frame clones and leaves out a portion. The table has about 140,000 clones, 80% to 90% seen once. Material: CD8+ T cells sorted from blood, obtained at week 4, from a patient treated with tofacitinib. These receptor sequences come from a human donor with alopecia areata. CDR3s include the opening cysteine and the closing phenylalanine or tryptophan. The D gene is left open where the match is weak. Rows may omit the clone size; those that give it use once, few, many or a size class.

j_call | clone_size | v_call | d_call | cdr3_nt | cdr3_aa
TRBJ2-3 | - | TRBV2 | TRBD2 | TGTGCCAGCAGTGCCGTAGCGGGGGGGAACACAGATACGCAGTATTTT | CASSAVAGGNTDTQYF
TRBJ1-2 | - | TRBV27 | TRBD1 | TGTGCCAGCAGTTCACAGGGGGACCCCTATGGCTACACCTTC | CASSSQGDPYGYTF
TRBJ2-2 | - | TRBV2 | - | TGTGCCAGCAGTGTAGCAAACACCGGGGAGCTGTTTTTT | CASSVANTGELFF
TRBJ1-1 | - | TRBV9 | TRBD1 | TGTGCCAGCAGCGTTACCGGGACAGGGCGGATGGAAGCTTTCTTT | CASSVTGTGRMEAFF
TRBJ1-1 | - | TRBV4-1 | - | TGCGCCAGCAGCCAAGAGGGCGGACGCACTGAAGCTTTCTTT | CASSQEGGRTEAFF
TRBJ2-1 | once | TRBV29-1 | - | TGCAGCGGGGACAAGGGGTTCTTC | CSGDKGFF
TRBJ1-6 | few | TRBV14 | - | TGTGCCAGCAGCCAATACGAGGGGTATAATTCACCCCTCCACTTT | CASSQYEGYNSPLHF
TRBJ2-3 | - | TRBV11-3 | - | TGTGCCAGCATGTCCCGGGACGAAAGCACAGATACGCAGTATTTT | CASMSRDESTDTQYF
TRBJ2-3 | - | TRBV5-1 | TRBD1 | TGCGCCAGCAGCTTGGCCCTCGTCGGACAGGGGGCAGATACGCAGTATTTT | CASSLALVGQGADTQYF
TRBJ1-5 | - | TRBV4-1 | - | TGCGCCAGCAGCTTCCGGGACGGACTCAATCAGCCCCAGCATTTT | CASSFRDGLNQPQHF
TRBJ2-7 | once | TRBV29-1 | - | TGCAGCGTGGCCGGCGGGGACGGGGTTTACGAGCAGTACTTC | CSVAGGDGVYEQYF
TRBJ2-3 | - | TRBV25-1 | - | TGTGCAATAGGTGAGGGATCGACAGATACGCAGTATTTT | CAIGEGSTDTQYF
TRBJ1-2 | once | TRBV19 | - | TGTGCCAGTAGCATACTCGGGGGGGACGGCTACACCTTC | CASSILGGDGYTF
TRBJ1-1 | once | TRBV4-1 | - | TGCGCCAGCAGCCCCAGCGCGGGATTGAACACTGAAGCTTTCTTT | CASSPSAGLNTEAFF
TRBJ2-5 | once | TRBV7-6 | TRBD2 | TGTGCCAGCAGCGAAGCGACTAGCCTAGAGACCCAGTACTTC | CASSEATSLETQYF
TRBJ2-1 | - | TRBV7-2 | TRBD2 | TGTGCCAGCAGCACAGAGGCACTAGCGGGGGGCGAGCAGTTCTTC | CASSTEALAGGEQFF
TRBJ2-7 | once | TRBV10-2 | - | TGCGCCAGCAGTGACGGTACCGAGCAGTACTTC | CASSDGTEQYF
TRBJ1-5 | - | TRBV4-2 | - | TGTGCCAGCAGCCAAGGCAGGGGTAGCAATCAGCCCCAGCATTTT | CASSQGRGSNQPQHF
TRBJ1-4 | - | TRBV4-3 | TRBD1 | TGCGCCAGCAGCCATAGGGACAGGGGGGATGAAAAACTGTTTTTT | CASSHRDRGDEKLFF
TRBJ2-5 | - | TRBV7-3 | - | TGTGCCAGCAGCTTAGGGCTCCAAGAGACCCAGTACTTC | CASSLGLQETQYF
TRBJ2-3 | - | TRBV10-1 | TRBD2 | TGCGCCAGCAGCGAAGGGACTAGCGGGGACACAGATACGCAGTATTTT | CASSEGTSGDTDTQYF
TRBJ2-5 | - | TRBV14 | - | TGTGCCAGCAGCCAAGAGGCCGAGGAGACCCAGTACTTC | CASSQEAEETQYF
TRBJ2-3 | - | TRBV27 | TRBD2 | TGTGCCAGCAGTTTTACGGGGGGTGCGCAGTATTTT | CASSFTGGAQYF
TRBJ2-3 | - | TRBV4-2 | - | TGTGCCAGCAGCCAAGATATAGGGCTAGACGGCACAGATACGCAGTATTTT | CASSQDIGLDGTDTQYF
TRBJ2-3 | once | TRBV30 | TRBD1 | TGTGCCTGGAGTGGAACCGGGACAGATGCGCAGTATTTT | CAWSGTGTDAQYF
TRBJ2-5 | - | TRBV7-9 | - | TGTGCCAGCAGTCCCGGGAACCAAGAGACCCAGTACTTC | CASSPGNQETQYF
TRBJ2-7 | few | TRBV4-2 | TRBD2 | TGTGCCAGCAGCCAAGAGAATAGCGGGGGGGCCTCCTACGAGCAGTACTTC | CASSQENSGGASYEQYF
TRBJ1-1 | - | TRBV29-1 | - | TGCAGCGTTGAAGCGAGGACAGCGGAGGTGTACGTGAACACTGAAGCTTTCTTT | CSVEARTAEVYVNTEAFF
TRBJ2-7 | - | TRBV7-3 | TRBD2 | TGTGCCAGCAGACCAGTGGGACTAGCCGCGGCCTACGAGCAGTACTTC | CASRPVGLAAAYEQYF
TRBJ2-1 | few | TRBV10-2 | TRBD1 | TGCGCCAGCAGTAATCCGGGACAGGGGATCAATGAGCAGTTCTTC | CASSNPGQGINEQFF
TRBJ2-5 | - | TRBV5-6 | TRBD2 | TGTGCCAGCAGCTTACTAGCGGGGGGGCCTCAGGGAGAGACCCAGTACTTC | CASSLLAGGPQGETQYF
TRBJ1-2 | - | TRBV27 | - | TGTGCCAGCAGTTTATCGGGGAACTATGGCTACACCTTC | CASSLSGNYGYTF
TRBJ2-4 | once | TRBV4-3 | - | TGCGCCAGCAGCCAAGACTGGGAGGTTAACATTCAGTACTTC | CASSQDWEVNIQYF
TRBJ2-7 | - | TRBV28 | TRBD1 | TGTGCCAGCAGTTATCGGACAGGGGACTCCTACGAGCAGTACTTC | CASSYRTGDSYEQYF
TRBJ1-5 | once | TRBV29-1 | TRBD1 | TGCAGCGCAGGGACAGGGGTAGGACAGCCCCAGCATTTT | CSAGTGVGQPQHF
TRBJ2-7 | - | TRBV30 | - | TGTGCCTGGAGTGTGACAGATCCCTACGAGCAGTACTTC | CAWSVTDPYEQYF
TRBJ2-5 | - | TRBV11-2 | - | TGTGCCAGCAGCTTAGTCGGGGGCGTGGAGACCCAGTACTTC | CASSLVGGVETQYF
TRBJ2-1 | once | TRBV5-6 | TRBD2 | TGTGCCAGCAGCTCGAGGGAGCGGGGGGCCAGGGAGCAGTTCTTC | CASSSRERGAREQFF
TRBJ1-4 | - | TRBV6-5 | - | TGTGCCAGCAGTCCACAGGGTGATGAAAAACTGTTTTTT | CASSPQGDEKLFF
TRBJ2-1 | few | TRBV5-6 | - | TGTGCCAGCAGCTCTGGGGACAATGAGCAGTTCTTC | CASSSGDNEQFF
TRBJ2-7 | - | TRBV19 | TRBD1 | TGTGCCAGTAATCCCGGGACAGGGGCCTACGAGCAGTACTTC | CASNPGTGAYEQYF
TRBJ2-7 | - | TRBV27 | - | TGTGCCAGCAGTTTAGGTTACGAGCAGTACTTC | CASSLGYEQYF
TRBJ1-1 | - | TRBV4-3 | TRBD1 | TGCGCCAGCAGCCCCATGGGACAGGGGGTGAACACTGAAGCTTTCTTT | CASSPMGQGVNTEAFF
TRBJ2-7 | - | TRBV29-1 | - | TGCAGCGTTGAGCAGGAATACGAGCAGTACTTC | CSVEQEYEQYF
TRBJ2-7 | once | TRBV2 | TRBD1 | TGTGCCAGCAGTGAACCGGACAGGGTCTACGAGCAGTACTTC | CASSEPDRVYEQYF
TRBJ2-7 | - | TRBV2 | - | TGTGCCAGCAGTGAACACAGGGTCTACGAGCAGTACTTC | CASSEHRVYEQYF
TRBJ2-1 | - | TRBV5-1 | TRBD1 | TGCGCCAGCAGCTCACCGGGACAGGGCTACAATGAGCAGTTCTTC | CASSSPGQGYNEQFF
TRBJ2-3 | - | TRBV5-4 | TRBD2 | TGTGCCAGCAGCTTGTGGACTAGCGGGGATAGCACAGATACGCAGTATTTT | CASSLWTSGDSTDTQYF
TRBJ2-1 | - | TRBV4-1 | - | TGCGCCAGCAGCCAAGGCGCCGGAGGAGAGACCTACAATGAGCAGTTCTTC | CASSQGAGGETYNEQFF
TRBJ2-3 | - | TRBV7-3 | TRBD1 | TGTGCCAGCAGGCTTGGGGGACAGGGCACAGATACGCAGTATTTT | CASRLGGQGTDTQYF
TRBJ2-2 | - | TRBV6-6 | - | TGTGCCAGCAGCCCTTACACCGGGGAGCTGTTTTTT | CASSPYTGELFF
TRBJ2-7 | - | TRBV29-1 | - | TGCAGCGTGGAACAGGGTTACGAGCAGTACTTC | CSVEQGYEQYF
TRBJ1-1 | - | TRBV6-6 | - | TGTGCCAGCAGCCCTCAGGAGGTACTGAACACTGAAGCTTTCTTT | CASSPQEVLNTEAFF
TRBJ2-1 | - | TRBV5-1 | - | TGCGCCAGCAGCTTTGGGGGACCAAACAATGAGCAGTTCTTC | CASSFGGPNNEQFF
TRBJ2-1 | - | TRBV4-1 | - | TGCGCCAGCAGCCAGGATAAATTGCGGGGAGAAGAGTTCTTC | CASSQDKLRGEEFF
TRBJ1-1 | - | TRBV4-1 | - | TGCGCCAGCAGCCTTTGGGTCGGAGAGAACACTGAAGCTTTCTTT | CASSLWVGENTEAFF
TRBJ2-3 | - | TRBV19 | - | TGTGCCAGTAGCCCTGGGATCACAGATACGCAGTATTTT | CASSPGITDTQYF
TRBJ2-7 | - | TRBV29-1 | TRBD1 | TGCAGCGCCGGGACAGGGACCTACGAGCAGTACTTC | CSAGTGTYEQYF